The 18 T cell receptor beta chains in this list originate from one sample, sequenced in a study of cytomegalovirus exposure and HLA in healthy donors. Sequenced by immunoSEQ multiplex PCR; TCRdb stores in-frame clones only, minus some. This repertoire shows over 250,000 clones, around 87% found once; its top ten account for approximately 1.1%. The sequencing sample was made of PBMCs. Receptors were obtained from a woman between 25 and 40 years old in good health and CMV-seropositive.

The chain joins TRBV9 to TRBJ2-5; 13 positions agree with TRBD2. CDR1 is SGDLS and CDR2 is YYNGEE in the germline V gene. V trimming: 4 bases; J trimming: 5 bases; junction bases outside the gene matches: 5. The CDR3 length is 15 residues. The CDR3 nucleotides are TGTGCCAGCAGCCCACGACTAGCGGGAGGCGAGACCCAGTACTTC. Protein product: CASSPRLAGGETQYF.

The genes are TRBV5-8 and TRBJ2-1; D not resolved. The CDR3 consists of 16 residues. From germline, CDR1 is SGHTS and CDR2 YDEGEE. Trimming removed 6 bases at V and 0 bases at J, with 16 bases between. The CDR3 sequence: CASKRDNGVSYNEQFF. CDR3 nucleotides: TGTGCCAGCAAGCGAGATAACGGTGTCTCCTACAATGAGCAGTTCTTC.

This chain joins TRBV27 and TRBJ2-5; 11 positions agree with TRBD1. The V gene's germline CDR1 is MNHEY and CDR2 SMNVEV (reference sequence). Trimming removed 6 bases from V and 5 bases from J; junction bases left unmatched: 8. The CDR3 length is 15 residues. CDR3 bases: TGTGCCAGCAGGGCGAGGACAGGGGGCTATGAGACCCAGTACTTC. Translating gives CASRARTGGYETQYF.

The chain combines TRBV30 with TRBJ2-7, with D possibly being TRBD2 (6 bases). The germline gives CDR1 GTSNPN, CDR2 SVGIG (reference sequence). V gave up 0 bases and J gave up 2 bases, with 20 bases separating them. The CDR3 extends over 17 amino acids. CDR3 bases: TGTGCCTGGAGTGTAGGTCTGTTGGGCAGGGAGGCCTACGAGCAGTACTTC. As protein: CAWSVGLLGREAYEQYF.

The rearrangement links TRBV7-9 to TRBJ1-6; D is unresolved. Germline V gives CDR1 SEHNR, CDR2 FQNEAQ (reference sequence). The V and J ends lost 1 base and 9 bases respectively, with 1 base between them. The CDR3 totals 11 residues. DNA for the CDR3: TGTGCCAGCAGCTTAGTTTCACCCCTCCACTTT. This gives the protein CASSLVSPLHF.

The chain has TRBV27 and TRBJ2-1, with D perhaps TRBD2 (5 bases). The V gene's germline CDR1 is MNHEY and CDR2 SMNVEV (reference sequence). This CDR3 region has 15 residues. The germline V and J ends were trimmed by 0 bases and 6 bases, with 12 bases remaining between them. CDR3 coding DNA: TGTGCCAGCAGTTTATCAGCGGAGCCAGGCAATGAGCAGTTCTTC. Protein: CASSLSAEPGNEQFF.

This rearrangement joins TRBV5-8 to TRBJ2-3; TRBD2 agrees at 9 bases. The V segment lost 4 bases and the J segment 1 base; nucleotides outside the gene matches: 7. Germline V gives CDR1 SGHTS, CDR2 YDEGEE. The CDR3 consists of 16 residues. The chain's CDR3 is CASSEGTSPRTDTQYF. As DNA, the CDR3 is TGTGCCAGCAGCGAGGGGACTAGCCCCCGCACAGATACGCAGTATTTT.

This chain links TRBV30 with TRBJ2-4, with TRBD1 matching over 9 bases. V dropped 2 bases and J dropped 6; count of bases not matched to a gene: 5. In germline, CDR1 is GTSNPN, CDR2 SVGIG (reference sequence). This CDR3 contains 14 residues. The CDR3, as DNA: TGTGCCTGGAGTTCGGGGACAGGGAGAAACATTCAGTACTTC. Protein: CAWSSGTGRNIQYF.

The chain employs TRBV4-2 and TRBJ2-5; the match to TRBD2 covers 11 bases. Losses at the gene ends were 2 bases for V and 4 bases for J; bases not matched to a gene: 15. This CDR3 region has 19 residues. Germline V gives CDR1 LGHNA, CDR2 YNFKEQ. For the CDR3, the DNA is TGTGCCAGCAGCCAAAATCAACTAGCGGGGGCCTACCTGGGAGAGACCCAGTACTTC. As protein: CASSQNQLAGAYLGETQYF.

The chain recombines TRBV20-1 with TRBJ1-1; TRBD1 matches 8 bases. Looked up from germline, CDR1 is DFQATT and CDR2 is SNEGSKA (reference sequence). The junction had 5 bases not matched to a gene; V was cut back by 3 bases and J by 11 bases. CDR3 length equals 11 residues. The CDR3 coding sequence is TGCAGTGCTAGGGGCAGGGGGCCTGCTTTCTTT. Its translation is CSARGRGPAFF.

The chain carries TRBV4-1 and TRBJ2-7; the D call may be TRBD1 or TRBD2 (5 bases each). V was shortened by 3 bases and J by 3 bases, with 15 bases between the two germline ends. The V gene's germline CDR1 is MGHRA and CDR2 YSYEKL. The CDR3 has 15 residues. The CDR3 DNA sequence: TGCGCCAGCAGCCACCTCTCGGGGCCCAACTACGAGCAGTACTTC. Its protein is CASSHLSGPNYEQYF.

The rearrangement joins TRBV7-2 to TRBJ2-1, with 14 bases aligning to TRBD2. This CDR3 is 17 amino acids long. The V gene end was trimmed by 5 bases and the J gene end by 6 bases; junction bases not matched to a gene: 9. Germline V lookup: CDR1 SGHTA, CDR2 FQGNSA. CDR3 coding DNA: TGTGCCAGCAGCCCAAAAAAAGGGACTAGCGGGGGCAATGAGCAGTTCTTC. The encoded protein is CASSPKKGTSGGNEQFF.

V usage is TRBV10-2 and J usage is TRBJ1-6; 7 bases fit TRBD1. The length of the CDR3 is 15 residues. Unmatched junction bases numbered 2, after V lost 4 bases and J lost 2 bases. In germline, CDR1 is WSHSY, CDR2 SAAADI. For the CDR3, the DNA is TGCGCCAGCAGTGTACAGGGGCCCTATAATTCACCCCTCCACTTT. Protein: CASSVQGPYNSPLHF.

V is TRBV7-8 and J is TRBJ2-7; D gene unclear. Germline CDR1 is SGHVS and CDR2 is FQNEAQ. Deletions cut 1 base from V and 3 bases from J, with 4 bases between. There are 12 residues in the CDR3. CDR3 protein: CASSLVFYEQYF. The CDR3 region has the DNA TGTGCCAGCAGCTTAGTTTTCTACGAGCAGTACTTC.

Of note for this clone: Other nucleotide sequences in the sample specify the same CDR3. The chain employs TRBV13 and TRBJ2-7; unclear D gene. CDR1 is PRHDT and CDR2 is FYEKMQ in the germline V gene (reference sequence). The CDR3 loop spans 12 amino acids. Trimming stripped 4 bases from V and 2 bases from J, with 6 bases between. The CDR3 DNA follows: TGTGCCAGCAGCTCAAACCCCTACGAGCAGTACTTC. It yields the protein CASSSNPYEQYF.

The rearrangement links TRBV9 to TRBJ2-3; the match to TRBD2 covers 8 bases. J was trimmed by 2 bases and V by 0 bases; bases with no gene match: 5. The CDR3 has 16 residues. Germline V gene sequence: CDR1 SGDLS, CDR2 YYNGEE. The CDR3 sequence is CASSVGLAGNTDTQYF. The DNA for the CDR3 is TGTGCCAGCAGCGTAGGGCTAGCGGGTAACACAGATACGCAGTATTTT.

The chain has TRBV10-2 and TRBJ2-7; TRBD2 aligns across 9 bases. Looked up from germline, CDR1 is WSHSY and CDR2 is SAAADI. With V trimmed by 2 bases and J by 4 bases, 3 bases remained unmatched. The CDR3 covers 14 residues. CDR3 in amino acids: CASSEGGRVYEQYF. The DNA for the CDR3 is TGCGCCAGCAGTGAGGGCGGGAGGGTTTACGAGCAGTACTTC.

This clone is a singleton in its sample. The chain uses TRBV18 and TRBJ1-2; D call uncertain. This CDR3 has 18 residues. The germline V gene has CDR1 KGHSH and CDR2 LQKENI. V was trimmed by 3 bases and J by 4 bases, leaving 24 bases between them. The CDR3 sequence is CASSPMERASLFVYGYTF. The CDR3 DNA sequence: TGTGCCAGCTCACCGATGGAACGCGCGAGCCTCTTCGTCTATGGCTACACCTTC. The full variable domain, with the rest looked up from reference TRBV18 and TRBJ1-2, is NAGVMQNPRHLVRRRGQEARLRCSPMKGHSHVYWYRQLPEEGLKFMVYLQKENIIDESGMPKERFSAEFPKEGPSILRIQQVVRGDSAAYFCASSPMERASLFVYGYTFGSGTRLTVV.